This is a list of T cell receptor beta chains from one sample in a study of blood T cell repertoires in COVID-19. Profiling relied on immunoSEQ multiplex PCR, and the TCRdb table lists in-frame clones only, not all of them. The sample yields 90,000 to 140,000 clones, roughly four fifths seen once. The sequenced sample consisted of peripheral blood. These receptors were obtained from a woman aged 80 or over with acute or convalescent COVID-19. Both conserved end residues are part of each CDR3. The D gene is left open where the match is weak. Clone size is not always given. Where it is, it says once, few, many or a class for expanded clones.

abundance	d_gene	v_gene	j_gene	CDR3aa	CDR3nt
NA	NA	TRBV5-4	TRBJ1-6	CASSAQSGVPLHF	TGTGCCAGCAGCGCACAGTCAGGGGTCCCCCTCCACTTT
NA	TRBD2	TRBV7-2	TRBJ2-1	CASSWREGRYNEQFF	TGTGCCAGCAGCTGGAGGGAGGGGAGATACAATGAGCAGTTCTTC
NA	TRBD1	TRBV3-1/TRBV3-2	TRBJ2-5	CASSQTGGVSKTQYF	TGTGCCAGCAGCCAGACAGGGGGCGTCTCGAAGACCCAGTACTTC
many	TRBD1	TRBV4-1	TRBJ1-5	CASGSPSDRGNQPQHF	TGCGCCAGCGGAAGCCCATCGGACAGGGGGAACCAGCCCCAGCATTTT
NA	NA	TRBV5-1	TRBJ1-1	CASSLEQNTEAFF	TGCGCCAGCAGCTTGGAACAGAACACTGAAGCTTTCTTT
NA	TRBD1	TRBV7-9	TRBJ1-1	CASSRAWGRGLNTEAFF	TGTGCCAGCAGCCGAGCTTGGGGCAGGGGGTTGAACACTGAAGCTTTCTTT
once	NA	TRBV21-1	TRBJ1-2	CASSHMGRGTNYGYTF	TGTGCCAGCAGCCACATGGGAAGGGGCACGAACTATGGCTACACCTTC
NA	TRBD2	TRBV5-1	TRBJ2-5	CASSSKRDYYQETQYF	TGCGCCAGCAGCTCCAAGAGGGACTACTACCAAGAGACCCAGTACTTC
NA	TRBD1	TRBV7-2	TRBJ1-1	CASSLRQGHTEAFF	TGTGCCAGCAGCCTAAGACAGGGCCACACTGAAGCTTTCTTT
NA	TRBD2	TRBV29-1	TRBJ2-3	CSVVSRDYTDTQYF	TGCAGCGTTGTCTCCCGGGACTACACAGATACGCAGTATTTT
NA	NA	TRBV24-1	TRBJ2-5	CATSDPTPRGGETQYF	TGTGCCACCAGTGACCCTACCCCCAGGGGTGGAGAGACCCAGTACTTC
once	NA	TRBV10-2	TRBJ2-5	CASSREETQYF	TGCGCCAGCAGTCGAGAAGAGACCCAGTACTTC
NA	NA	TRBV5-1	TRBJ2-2	CASSPELGRLKELFF	TGCGCCAGCAGCCCAGAACTAGGGAGGTTGAAGGAGCTGTTTTTT
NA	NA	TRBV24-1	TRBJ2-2	CATRWAGELFF	TGTGCCACGAGGTGGGCCGGGGAGCTGTTTTTT
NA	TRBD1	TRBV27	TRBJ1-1	CASSVYGTGRTEAFF	TGTGCCAGCAGCGTTTATGGGACAGGGAGGACTGAAGCTTTCTTT
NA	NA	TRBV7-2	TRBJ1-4	CASSDIPTRGNEKLFF	TGTGCCAGCAGCGACATACCCACCAGAGGGAATGAAAAACTGTTTTTT
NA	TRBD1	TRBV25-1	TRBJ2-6	CASSSRQGSSGANVLTF	TGTGCCAGCAGTTCTCGACAGGGCAGCTCTGGGGCCAACGTCCTGACTTTC
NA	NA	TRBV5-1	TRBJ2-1	CASSLEGGIGPHEQFF	TGCGCCAGCAGCTTGGAAGGCGGGATAGGCCCCCATGAGCAGTTCTTC
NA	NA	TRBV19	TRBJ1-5	CASSIGDSPHQPQHF	TGTGCCAGTAGTATAGGTGACAGCCCCCATCAGCCCCAGCATTTT
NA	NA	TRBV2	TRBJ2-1	CASSESVGAINEQFF	TGTGCCAGCAGTGAATCAGTGGGAGCGATTAATGAGCAGTTCTTC